Listed here is a single T cell receptor beta chain. As yet, its antigen is unknown. These data belong to a study of shared clonotypes between healthy human individuals. The study, taken as a whole, reports: Of the naive CD4 clonotypes, approximately 5% were shared across a few donors. Generation of non-shared clonotypes was less probable than generation of clonotypes shared by all four donors.

Naive CD8 cells were CD45RO-negative, positively selected for CCR7, excluding terminally differentiated effector memory CD45RA+ cells. In the sorted-subset replicate PCRs, approximately 200 ng DNA, 25,000 to 30,000 T cell genomes, was used. The method was immunoSEQ multiplex PCR; TCRdb's version includes in-frame clones alone and lacks a portion of them. The table shows around 2.1 million clones, with 85% to 95% occurring only once. CDR1 is MDHEN and CDR2 is SYDVKM in the germline V gene. V was pared by 3 bases and J by 9 bases, with 10 bases of the junction left unmatched. The CDR3 consists of 14 residues.

This sequence joins TRBV28 and TRBJ2-7; TRBD2 matches at 8 bases. The sequenced sample was naive CD8+ T cells from PBMCs. The clonotype was recovered from a man aged 18 to 30 in good health. Some clones in this sample may be carry-over from other donors' samples. The CDR3: CASSLGKRELVQYF. In DNA form, the CDR3 reads TGTGCCAGCAGTTTGGGGAAGCGGGAGCTTGTGCAGTACTTC.